The rows below give T cell receptor beta chains drawn from one sample of a study of T cell changes during pregnancy in multiple sclerosis. Assay: immunoSEQ multiplex PCR; the TCRdb copy retains only in-frame clones and omits some. This table holds over 65,000 clones, approximately 91% found once. The sample was peripheral blood, taken in the first trimester of pregnancy. The receptor source for this set is a female donor with multiple sclerosis, enrolled in a pregnancy study. The CDR3 runs from the conserved cysteine through the conserved F or W. Fields, in order: CDR3 length, J gene, V gene, clone size, D gene, CDR3 protein, CDR3 DNA. D genes are given only for firm matches. Only some rows state a clone size, as once, few, many or a class for expanded clones.

CDR3 length: 14
J gene: TRBJ1-1
V gene: TRBV27
clone size: -
D gene: -
CDR3 protein: CASSKSGGQTTAFF
CDR3 DNA: TGTGCCAGCAGTAAATCTGGGGGCCAGACAACAGCTTTCTTT

CDR3 length: 15
J gene: TRBJ2-2
V gene: TRBV5-5
clone size: -
D gene: -
CDR3 protein: CASSLGLVNTGELFF
CDR3 DNA: TGTGCCAGCAGCTTGGGACTTGTGAACACCGGGGAGCTGTTTTTT

CDR3 length: 13
J gene: TRBJ1-5
V gene: TRBV6-6
clone size: -
D gene: -
CDR3 protein: CASEVGFNQPQHF
CDR3 DNA: TGTGCCAGCGAGGTGGGTTTCAATCAGCCCCAGCATTTT

CDR3 length: 16
J gene: TRBJ1-5
V gene: TRBV4-1
clone size: -
D gene: -
CDR3 protein: CASSQAGFGGMEPQHF
CDR3 DNA: TGCGCCAGCAGCCAAGCCGGTTTCGGGGGTATGGAGCCCCAGCATTTT

CDR3 length: 14
J gene: TRBJ2-7
V gene: TRBV6-1
clone size: -
D gene: TRBD1
CDR3 protein: CASSEGGQKYEQYF
CDR3 DNA: TGTGCCAGCAGTGAAGGGGGACAGAAGTACGAGCAGTACTTC

CDR3 length: 14
J gene: TRBJ1-1
V gene: TRBV5-4
clone size: -
D gene: -
CDR3 protein: CASSLAAGNTEAFF
CDR3 DNA: TGTGCCAGCAGCTTGGCCGCGGGGAACACTGAAGCTTTCTTT

CDR3 length: 14
J gene: TRBJ2-7
V gene: TRBV7-8
clone size: -
D gene: -
CDR3 protein: CASSLDKGRYEQYF
CDR3 DNA: TGTGCCAGCAGCTTAGACAAGGGGAGGTACGAGCAGTACTTC

CDR3 length: 15
J gene: TRBJ2-5
V gene: TRBV7-7
clone size: -
D gene: -
CDR3 protein: CASSPGGLIQETQYF
CDR3 DNA: TGTGCCAGCAGCCCCGGTGGGCTAATCCAAGAGACCCAGTACTTC

CDR3 length: 16
J gene: TRBJ2-1
V gene: TRBV7-8
clone size: -
D gene: -
CDR3 protein: CASSPITGWDTNEQFF
CDR3 DNA: TGTGCCAGCAGCCCCATTACAGGGTGGGACACGAATGAGCAGTTCTTC

CDR3 length: 13
J gene: TRBJ1-2
V gene: TRBV29-1
clone size: -
D gene: -
CDR3 protein: CSARQAARARYTF
CDR3 DNA: TGCAGCGCTAGACAGGCTGCGAGGGCCAGATACACCTTC

CDR3 length: 14
J gene: TRBJ1-5
V gene: TRBV5-5
clone size: once
D gene: -
CDR3 protein: CASTKEVGSQPQHF
CDR3 DNA: TGTGCCAGCACAAAGGAGGTCGGGAGCCAGCCCCAGCATTTT

CDR3 length: 14
J gene: TRBJ1-1
V gene: TRBV6-1
clone size: once
D gene: TRBD1
CDR3 protein: CASSYRGRLTEAFF
CDR3 DNA: TGTGCCAGCAGCTACAGGGGTCGACTAACAGAAGCTTTCTTT

CDR3 length: 18
J gene: TRBJ2-1
V gene: TRBV19
clone size: -
D gene: TRBD2
CDR3 protein: CASSIDRPSGGLYNEQFF
CDR3 DNA: TGTGCCAGTAGTATAGACCGACCTAGCGGGGGGTTGTATAATGAGCAGTTCTTC

CDR3 length: 15
J gene: TRBJ1-3
V gene: TRBV7-6
clone size: few
D gene: -
CDR3 protein: CASSLIASSGNTIYF
CDR3 DNA: TGTGCCAGCAGCTTGATAGCCAGCTCTGGAAACACCATATATTTT

CDR3 length: 14
J gene: TRBJ2-3
V gene: TRBV5-1
clone size: -
D gene: TRBD2
CDR3 protein: CASSPLLAEDTQYF
CDR3 DNA: TGCGCCAGCAGCCCATTACTAGCGGAAGATACGCAGTATTTT

CDR3 length: 16
J gene: TRBJ1-6
V gene: TRBV4-1
clone size: -
D gene: TRBD1
CDR3 protein: CASSQLTGGNNSPLHF
CDR3 DNA: TGCGCCAGCAGCCAACTGACAGGGGGCAATAATTCACCCCTCCACTTT

CDR3 length: 14
J gene: TRBJ2-1
V gene: TRBV5-1
clone size: -
D gene: -
CDR3 protein: CASSSGDRYNEQFF
CDR3 DNA: TGCGCCAGCAGCTCGGGGGATAGGTACAATGAGCAGTTCTTC